A selection of T cell receptor beta chains follows, all from one sample in a study of Ad26.COV2.S vaccination and SARS-CoV-2 variants. TCRdb's table, derived via immunoSEQ multiplex PCR, lists solely in-frame clones and lacks some. This table has about 400,000 clones, approximately 90% appearing once. The sequences come from peripheral blood, collected in a trial of Ad26.COV2.S vaccine versus placebo. Receptors originate from a person aged 18-65 years who received the Ad26.COV2.S COVID-19 vaccine or a placebo. CDR3s include the opening cysteine and the closing phenylalanine or tryptophan. The order of the fields is V gene, J gene, CDR3 protein.

TRBV2,TRBJ1-5,CASRQVQGGGNQPQHF
TRBV7-3,TRBJ2-7,CASSPRAGILYEQYF
TRBV4-2,TRBJ2-3,CASSQAVLAGSTDTQYF
TRBV6-5,TRBJ1-6,CASNTAYNSPLHF
TRBV4-3,TRBJ1-6,CASSQEQGANSPLHF
TRBV5-1,TRBJ2-7,CASSPSGSSYEQYF
TRBV19,TRBJ1-2,CATAREANYGYTF
TRBV6-1,TRBJ2-7,CASSEALRRGYEQYF
TRBV28,TRBJ2-3,CASRHGGDSTDTQYF
TRBV11-2,TRBJ2-5,CASSLYRGAGETQYF
TRBV28,TRBJ2-5,CASSFRGPRETQYF
TRBV5-1,TRBJ2-7,CASSLGTGAEQYF
TRBV7-9,TRBJ2-5,CASRPRDQETQYF
TRBV4-3,TRBJ2-7,CASSQGLTGTGHYEQYF
TRBV7-9,TRBJ1-6,CASSWDRGSYNSPLHF